Following are 8 T cell receptor beta chains from one sample sequenced in a study of response to subunit inactivated influenza vaccine. TCRdb independently ran MiXCR on the RT-PCR reads; one entry per CDR3 protein. The sample has about 520,000 distinct CDR3 sequences, roughly 7.6% seen once. The sample here was PBMCs from blood, taken roughly 24 months after vaccination. These receptors came from a man between 50 and 69 years old who received an inactivated influenza vaccine.

In this sample, this clonotype turned up many times. The chain links TRBV3-1 to TRBJ1-6; no definite D call. Germline CDR1 is LGHDT and CDR2 is YNNKEL (reference sequence). The CDR3 covers 15 residues. Between the trimmed V and J ends, which lost 0 bases and 9 bases, there was a span of 12 bases. The DNA of the CDR3 is TGTGCCAGCAGCCAAGAAATGGGAAAGGGTTCACCCCTCCACTTT. Amino acids: CASSQEMGKGSPLHF. Full variable domain (remainder filled in from reference TRBV3-1 and TRBJ1-6): DTAVSQTPKYLVTQMGNDKSIKCEQNLGHDTMYWYKQDSKKFLKIMFSYNNKELIINETVPNRFSPKSPDKAHLNLHINSLELGDSAVYFCASSQEMGKGSPLHFGNGTRLTVT.

The table lists this clonotype with many counts. The CDR3 DNA reads as TGTGCCAGCAGTTTCACCCAGGGGGCTGGCTACACCTTC. It yields the protein CASSFTQGAGYTF. The rearrangement links TRBV27 to TRBJ1-2, with TRBD1 matching 8 bases. Germline CDR1 MNHEY, CDR2 SMNVEV (reference sequence). The CDR3 spans 13 residues. V shed 3 bases, J shed 7 bases, and the junction held 4 bases outside the gene matches.

This clonotype has more than one count but fewer than ten. The rearrangement uses TRBV5-5 and TRBJ1-2; D perhaps matches TRBD1 (6 bases). The germline V gene has CDR1 SGHKS and CDR2 YYEKEE (reference sequence). This CDR3 is built from 15 residues. V lost 0 bases, J lost 4 bases, and 13 bases lay in between. Here the CDR3 DNA reads TGTGCCAGCAGCTTGGCCTTCGGGGGCGGCTATGGCTACACCTTC. It encodes CASSLAFGGGYGYTF.

This clonotype was counted a few times. The rearrangement joins TRBV12-3 or TRBV12-4 to TRBJ1-1; possibly TRBD1 for D (6 bases). V shed 7 bases and J shed 6 bases, with 18 bases lying between them. This CDR3 has 14 residues. The CDR3 nucleotides read TGTGCCAGCAATCCGGGACAATCCAGGTCTGAAGCTTTCTTT. It specifies CASNPGQSRSEAFF.

At least ten counts were recorded for this clonotype. This chain connects TRBV20-1 to TRBJ1-1; no clear D. Germline CDR1 is DFQATT and CDR2 is SNEGSKA (reference sequence). This CDR3 is 15 amino acids long. The V and J ends lost 0 bases and 1 base respectively, with 12 bases between them. CDR3 coding DNA: TGCAGTGCTAGAGATCGACGACGGCGGAACACTGAAGCTTTCTTT. It specifies CSARDRRRRNTEAFF.

The chain uses TRBV30 and TRBJ2-4; 9 nucleotides match TRBD1. Germline CDR1 reads GTSNPN; CDR2 reads SVGIG (reference sequence). The CDR3 consists of 12 residues. J gave up 7 bases and V 4 bases, and 2 bases lay outside the gene matches. The DNA for the CDR3 is TGTGCCTGGAAAGGGACAGGGAACATTCAGTACTTC. It is translated as CAWKGTGNIQYF. The variable domain in full, completed from reference TRBV30 and TRBJ2-4, reads SQTIHQWPATLVQPVGSPLSLECTVEGTSNPNLYWYRQAAGRGLQLLFYSVGIGQISSEVPQNLSASRPQDRQFILSSKKLLLSDSGFYLCAWKGTGNIQYFGAGTRLSVL.

This chain connects TRBV20-1 to TRBJ2-3; the D is unclear. The CDR3 contains 16 residues. CDR1 and CDR2 (germline): DFQATT, SNEGSKA (reference sequence). Trimming removed 0 bases at V and 0 bases at J, with 13 bases between. The chain's CDR3 is CSARDVLAVSTDTQYF. In nucleotides, the CDR3 is TGCAGTGCTAGAGATGTCCTTGCGGTTAGCACAGATACGCAGTATTTT.

There are a few counts of this clonotype. V is TRBV9 and J is TRBJ1-2; no reliable D call. V gave up 6 bases and J gave up 1 base, with 13 bases separating them. Germline V lookup: CDR1 SGDLS, CDR2 YYNGEE. The CDR3 extends over 14 amino acids. The CDR3 coding sequence is TGTGCCAGCACCCCCTCGTCTATTAACTATGGCTACACCTTC. This gives the protein CASTPSSINYGYTF. The whole variable domain, filled in from reference TRBV9 and TRBJ1-2, reads DSGVTQTPKHLITATGQRVTLRCSPRSGDLSVYWYQQSLDQGLQFLIQYYNGEERAKGNILERFSAQQFPDLHSELNLSSLELGDSALYFCASTPSSINYGYTFGSGTRLTVV.